Presented here are 28 T cell receptor beta chains from one specimen sequenced in a study of human T cells and chemical hapten exposure. The time point was: patch test 1, 2 weeks after DPC sensitization. As for treatment: therapeutic diphenylcyclopropenone sensitization with weekly scalp DPC. In TCRdb, the RACE reads were re-called with MiXCR into one record per CDR3 protein. The table lists roughly 180,000 distinct CDR3 sequences, more than 20% of them singletons. The specimen was whole blood, collected in connection with sensitization to the hapten diphenylcyclopropenone (DPC). Source of these receptors: a woman aged 50 to 65 with alopecia areata. Some clones in this sample may be carry-over from other donors' samples.

The rearrangement links TRBV20-1 to TRBJ2-1; 7 bases map to TRBD2. The CDR3 totals 17 residues. Trimming took 0 bases from V and 8 from J; bases not matched to a gene: 16. Germline assignment: CDR1 DFQATT and CDR2 SNEGSKA (reference sequence). The CDR3 DNA sequence: TGCAGTGCTAGAGATGCGACTAGCCATGGTCTTTTCCATGAGCAGTTCTTC. Translation gives CSARDATSHGLFHEQFF.

The chain uses TRBV11-2 and TRBJ2-4, with a possible D match to TRBD2 (5 bases). CDR1 SGHAT and CDR2 FQNNGV come from the germline V gene. The CDR3 contains 18 residues. Between the trimmed V and J ends, which lost 2 bases and 5 bases, there was a span of 22 bases. CDR3 bases: TGTGCCAGCAGCTTAACTAGAGGTTATGAAACTAGTCAAAACATTCAGTACTTC. Translated, it gives CASSLTRGYETSQNIQYF. The full variable domain, completed using reference TRBV11-2 and TRBJ2-4, is EAGVAQSPRYKIIEKRQSVAFWCNPISGHATLYWYQQILGQGPKLLIQFQNNGVVDDSQLPKDRFSAERLKGVDSTLKIQPAKLEDSAVYLCASSLTRGYETSQNIQYFGAGTRLSVL.

This clonotype was counted only a few times. The rearrangement joins TRBV20-1 to TRBJ2-5, with a weak D call TRBD2 (5 bases). V lost 5 bases and J 1 base, leaving 8 bases between the germline ends. From germline, CDR1 is DFQATT and CDR2 SNEGSKA (reference sequence). The CDR3 sequence is 12 residues long. The CDR3 DNA is TGCAGTGCTGAGGAGGCCCAAGAGACCCAGTACTTC. This translates into CSAEEAQETQYF.

This clonotype appeared a few times. This chain joins TRBV15 and TRBJ2-1; 10 nucleotides agree with TRBD2. This CDR3 is built from 14 residues. The germline CDR1 and CDR2 sequences are LNHNV and YYDKDF (reference sequence). Unmatched junction bases numbered 4, after V lost 4 bases and J lost 7 bases. This chain's CDR3 is CATSISGRQNEQFF. The CDR3 DNA sequence: TGTGCCACCAGCATTAGCGGGAGGCAAAATGAGCAGTTCTTC.

V usage is TRBV12-3 or TRBV12-4 and J usage is TRBJ1-5; 9 bases fit TRBD1. V trimming: 5 bases; J trimming: 7 bases; junction bases outside the gene matches: 6. CDR3 size: 14 residues. CDR3 bases: TGTGCCAGCAGTCTGGGACAGGGCCGGCAGCCCCAGCATTTT. This translates into CASSLGQGRQPQHF.

V usage is TRBV15 and J usage is TRBJ2-3; no firm D call. V lost 0 bases and J lost 5, with 6 bases in between. The CDR3 length is 13 residues. CDR1 and CDR2 from the germline V gene are LNHNV and YYDKDF (reference sequence). The CDR3 sequence is CATSREGIDTQYF. The DNA of the CDR3 is TGTGCCACCAGCAGAGAGGGGATAGATACGCAGTATTTT. Using reference TRBV15 and TRBJ2-3 for the parts outside the CDR3, the full variable domain is DAMVIQNPRYQVTQFGKPVTLSCSQTLNHNVMYWYQQKSSQAPKLLFHYYDKDFNNEADTPDNFQSRRPNTSFCFLDIRSPGLGDTAMYLCATSREGIDTQYFGPGTRLTVL.

The sample holds a few counts of this clonotype. The CDR3 is CASSLEGRPNEQFF. For the CDR3, the DNA is TGTGCCAGCAGCTTAGAAGGGCGACCCAATGAGCAGTTCTTC. The V gene is TRBV7-9, the J gene TRBJ2-1; D uncertain. Per the germline V gene, CDR1 is SEHNR and CDR2 is FQNEAQ (reference sequence). Deletions cut 1 base from V and 6 bases from J, with 10 bases between. This CDR3 is 14 amino acids long.

J is TRBJ2-3 and V is TRBV27; D is ambiguous. In germline, CDR1 is MNHEY, CDR2 SMNVEV (reference sequence). V was trimmed by 2 bases and J by 2 bases, leaving 5 bases between them. The CDR3 contains 13 residues. The CDR3 bases are TGTGCCAGCAGTTTACTGCTCACAGATACGCAGTATTTT. Protein sequence: CASSLLLTDTQYF.

This clonotype was seen a few times. J is TRBJ2-1 and V is TRBV10-3, with D uncertain. The germline gives CDR1 ENHRY, CDR2 SYGVKD. Trimming pared 7 bases from V and 2 bases from J, leaving 9 bases between. The CDR3 contains 13 residues. The CDR3 nucleotides read TGTGCCATCACGAGTGGCGCCTACAATGAGCAGTTCTTC. Amino acids: CAITSGAYNEQFF.

This clonotype was seen a handful of times. This chain connects TRBV19 to TRBJ1-4; D gene unclear. Trimming shortened V by 5 bases and J by 0 bases, and 16 bases separated the two germline ends. The CDR3 totals 17 residues. Germline CDR1 is LNHDA and CDR2 is SQIVND (reference sequence). The CDR3 is CASSEQLRRATNEKLFF. CDR3 bases: TGTGCCAGTAGTGAACAGCTACGACGTGCAACTAATGAAAAACTGTTTTTT.

This chain uses TRBV4-1 with TRBJ2-3, with TRBD2 matching over 10 bases. V lost 6 bases, J lost 1 base, and 7 bases stayed unmatched. This CDR3 spans 16 amino acids. CDR1 and CDR2 from the germline V gene are MGHRA and YSYEKL. In DNA, the CDR3 is TGCGCCAGCAGTCGAGCGCTAGCGGGAGGCACAGATACGCAGTATTTT. Translation gives CASSRALAGGTDTQYF.

This clonotype was counted ten times or more. This chain uses TRBV20-1 with TRBJ2-3; 7 bases agree with TRBD1. CDR3 size: 15 residues. V was clipped by 1 base and J by 2 bases; unmatched bases: 6. The germline CDR1 and CDR2 sequences are DFQATT and SNEGSKA (reference sequence). CDR3 amino acids: CSARGATGSTDTQYF. CDR3 bases: TGCAGTGCTAGAGGAGCGACAGGGTCCACAGATACGCAGTATTTT.

This clonotype turned up a few times. The chain uses TRBV12-3 or TRBV12-4 and TRBJ1-1; D gene uncertain. The CDR3 covers 13 residues. The V gene lost 4 bases and the J gene lost 1 base, with 7 bases spanning the gap. CDR3 protein: CASSWRSNTEAFF. The CDR3 coding sequence is TGTGCCAGCAGTTGGAGATCGAACACTGAAGCTTTCTTT.

The V and J genes are TRBV5-1 and TRBJ1-1; TRBD1 might be the D (6 bases). Germline assignment: CDR1 SGHRS and CDR2 YFSETQ. The V end lost 2 bases, the J end lost 5 bases, and 7 bases lay between the germline ends. The CDR3 consists of 12 residues. The CDR3 region is CASSFTGTEAFF. In nucleotides, the CDR3 is TGCGCCAGCAGCTTTACAGGGACTGAAGCTTTCTTT.

This clonotype has only a few counts. V usage is TRBV7-2 and J usage is TRBJ1-2; 9 nucleotides align to TRBD1. The CDR3 has 15 residues. Germline CDR1 reads SGHTA; CDR2 reads FQGNSA. After removal of 2 bases from V and 8 bases from J, the junction contained 9 bases not matched to a gene. CDR3 region: CASSLSGTGSEGYTF. In DNA form, the CDR3 reads TGTGCCAGCAGCTTAAGCGGGACAGGGAGCGAAGGCTACACCTTC. The full variable domain, completed using reference TRBV7-2 and TRBJ1-2, is GAGVSQSPSNKVTEKGKDVELRCDPISGHTALYWYRQSLGQGLEFLIYFQGNSAPDKSGLPSDRFSAERTGGSVSTLTIQRTQQEDSAVYLCASSLSGTGSEGYTFGSGTRLTVV.

The chain's CDR3 is CASSRSTQETQYF. For the CDR3, the DNA is TGTGCCAGCAGCCGGTCAACTCAAGAGACCCAGTACTTC. The J gene is TRBJ2-5, the V gene TRBV7-9; D not resolved. Deletions cut 5 bases from V and 2 bases from J, with 9 bases between. The CDR3 sequence is 13 residues long. CDR1 SEHNR and CDR2 FQNEAQ come from the germline V gene (reference sequence). Drawing the rest from reference TRBV7-9 and TRBJ2-5, the complete variable domain is DTGVSQNPRHKITKRGQNVTFRCDPISEHNRLYWYRQTLGQGPEFLTYFQNEAQLEKSRLLSDRFSAERPKGSFSTLEIQRTEQGDSAMYLCASSRSTQETQYFGPGTRLLVL.

This clonotype was seen more than once but under ten times. This chain uses TRBV7-6 with TRBJ2-7; 8 positions match TRBD1. From germline, CDR1 is SGHVS and CDR2 FNYEAQ. The trim removed 1 base at V and 4 bases at J, leaving 6 bases unmatched. The CDR3 consists of 15 residues. CDR3 bases: TGTGCCAGCAGCTTAGACCGGGACAGGACGTACGAGCAGTACTTC. It specifies CASSLDRDRTYEQYF. The full variable domain, with the rest looked up from reference TRBV7-6 and TRBJ2-7, is GAGVSQSPRYKVTKRGQDVALRCDPISGHVSLYWYRQALGQGPEFLTYFNYEAQQDKSGLPNDRFSAERPEGSISTLTIQRTEQRDSAMYRCASSLDRDRTYEQYFGPGTRLTVT.

The chain joins TRBV15 to TRBJ2-3, with D perhaps matching TRBD2 (5 bases). V was clipped by 0 bases and J by 6 bases, with 10 bases between them. Germline CDR1 and CDR2: LNHNV and YYDKDF (reference sequence). The CDR3 totals 14 residues. CDR3 DNA: TGTGCCACCAGCAGAGATCCGAGGGAGGATACGCAGTATTTT. Translating it yields CATSRDPREDTQYF.

The chain recombines TRBV20-1 with TRBJ1-2; D uncertain. Trimming cost V 0 bases and J 1 base, with 12 bases left between them. Germline CDR1 reads DFQATT; CDR2 reads SNEGSKA (reference sequence). The CDR3 is made up of 15 amino acids. The CDR3 bases are TGCAGTGCTAGAGATAGGACGGATTTTAACTATGGCTACACCTTC. It yields the protein CSARDRTDFNYGYTF.

This clonotype was observed at least ten times. CDR3 DNA: TGTGCCAGCAGCCTGTCCCACGGACAAGACTACGAGCAGTACTTC. This translates into CASSLSHGQDYEQYF. The chain uses TRBV7-3 and TRBJ2-7; D is possibly TRBD1 (5 bases). Trimming cost V 5 bases and J 3 bases, with 17 bases left between them. This CDR3 comprises 15 residues. Germline V gene data show CDR1 as SGHTA and CDR2 as FQGTGA.

The chain recombines TRBV20-1 with TRBJ2-1; D possibly corresponds to TRBD2 (6 bases). CDR3 size: 14 residues. Trimming left V 3 bases short and J 2 bases short, with 11 bases between. CDR1 and CDR2 from the germline V gene are DFQATT and SNEGSKA (reference sequence). In DNA form, the CDR3 reads TGCAGTGCTAGTGGAGGGCCGGCCTACAATGAGCAGTTCTTC. Translation gives CSASGGPAYNEQFF.

This clonotype appeared a few times. The rearrangement links TRBV25-1 to TRBJ2-3; no firm D call. V lost 2 bases and J lost 8, with 11 bases in between. Germline V gene sequence: CDR1 MGHDK, CDR2 SYGVNS. The length of the CDR3 is 13 residues. CDR3 nucleotide sequence: TGTGCCAGCAGTGAACCCCCCATGGGTACGCAGTATTTT. This gives the protein CASSEPPMGTQYF.

CDR3 loop: CSVADRDRDVNEQFF. The CDR3 DNA follows: TGCAGCGTTGCGGACCGGGACAGGGATGTGAATGAGCAGTTCTTC. This rearrangement joins TRBV29-1 to TRBJ2-1; 9 nucleotides align to TRBD1. The CDR3 is made up of 15 amino acids. After removal of 4 bases from V and 7 bases from J, the junction contained 11 bases not matched to a gene. Germline V gene data show CDR1 as SQVTM and CDR2 as ANQGSEA.

This clonotype was seen many times. The chain joins TRBV5-1 to TRBJ2-1; the D is unclear. The CDR3 spans 14 residues. The germline V and J ends were trimmed by 0 bases and 0 bases, with 4 bases remaining between them. Germline CDR1 SGHRS, CDR2 YFSETQ. The CDR3 protein is CASSLGDSYNEQFF. CDR3 DNA sequence: TGCGCCAGCAGCTTGGGGGACTCCTACAATGAGCAGTTCTTC. The entire variable domain, with the rest obtained from reference TRBV5-1 and TRBJ2-1, is as follows: KAGVTQTPRYLIKTRGQQVTLSCSPISGHRSVSWYQQTPGQGLQFLFEYFSETQRNKGNFPGRFSGRQFSNSRSEMNVSTLELGDSALYLCASSLGDSYNEQFFGPGTRLTVL.

This clonotype has just a few counts. V usage is TRBV30 and J usage is TRBJ2-2; weak D call: TRBD2 (6 bases). V lost 5 bases and J lost 5, with 15 bases in between. The CDR3 is made up of 14 amino acids. Germline-derived CDR1 and CDR2 are GTSNPN and SVGIG (reference sequence). Here the CDR3 reads CAWVRRAETGELFF. In nucleotides, the CDR3 is TGTGCCTGGGTGAGGAGGGCAGAAACCGGGGAGCTGTTTTTT.

This rearrangement joins TRBV5-1 to TRBJ1-5; the match to TRBD1 covers 11 bases. Germline CDR1 SGHRS, CDR2 YFSETQ. The V segment lost 0 bases and the J segment 6 bases; nucleotides outside the gene matches: 2. This CDR3 contains 15 residues. The CDR3 DNA reads as TGCGCCAGCAGCTTGGGGACAGGGGGCCTTCAGCCCCAGCATTTT. Encoded protein: CASSLGTGGLQPQHF.

This chain links TRBV2 with TRBJ2-1, with no clear D. Germline V lookup: CDR1 SNHLY, CDR2 FYNNEI. The CDR3 loop spans 12 amino acids. Trimming removed 0 bases from V and 9 bases from J, with 6 bases in between. CDR3 sequence (DNA): TGTGCCAGCAGTGAAGCGTTCGTTGAGCAGTTCTTC. It translates to CASSEAFVEQFF.

This clonotype has only a few counts. The V call is TRBV20-1, the J call TRBJ1-1, with D tentatively TRBD1 (5 bases). There are 15 residues in the CDR3. V was cut by 1 base and J by 6 bases, with 18 bases left in between. Germline V gene sequence: CDR1 DFQATT, CDR2 SNEGSKA (reference sequence). The CDR3 region is CSARVMLAGKPEAFF. The CDR3 nucleotides read TGCAGTGCTAGAGTCATGTTGGCAGGGAAGCCTGAAGCTTTCTTT.